This passage covers 8 T cell receptor beta chains from one sample sequenced in a study of cytomegalovirus exposure and HLA in healthy donors. PCR primers comprised 60 Vbeta and 13 Jbeta primers. The protocol was immunoSEQ multiplex PCR, while the TCRdb copy is restricted to in-frame clones and leaves out a portion. The table includes fewer than 180,000 clones, roughly three quarters detected once. Sequences were obtained from PBMCs. Source of these receptors: a human donor in good health.

This clone appeared a few times. The chain has TRBV10-3 and TRBJ2-3, with TRBD2 matching 13 bases. The CDR3 is made up of 16 amino acids. V lost 10 bases and J lost 0; bases outside the gene matches: 7. CDR1 is ENHRY and CDR2 is SYGVKD in the germline V gene. The CDR3 region is CATSGLAGASTDTQYF. CDR3 nucleotides: TGTGCCACCTCTGGACTAGCGGGGGCTAGCACAGATACGCAGTATTTT.

J is TRBJ2-5 and V is TRBV28; unclear D gene. The V end lost 2 bases, the J end lost 3 bases, and 10 bases lay between the germline ends. The CDR3 has 14 amino acids. From germline, CDR1 is MDHEN and CDR2 SYDVKM. The CDR3 DNA reads TGTGCCAGCAGTTTACGAGCAATTGAAGAGACCCAGTACTTC. This gives the protein CASSLRAIEETQYF.

V and J are TRBV13 and TRBJ2-2; TRBD1 matches at 8 bases. The CDR3 runs 14 residues. After removal of 5 bases from V and 5 bases from J, the junction contained 4 bases not matched to a gene. CDR1 is PRHDT, CDR2 FYEKMQ, per germline (reference sequence). CDR3 sequence: CASSRRTGTGELFF. DNA of the CDR3: TGTGCCAGCAGCCGAAGGACAGGGACCGGGGAGCTGTTTTTT.

This sequence joins TRBV6-6 and TRBJ1-5; D is ambiguous. Trimming took 3 bases from V and 5 from J, leaving 8 bases between them. Germline CDR1 reads MNHNY; CDR2 reads SVGAGI (reference sequence). This CDR3 has 13 residues. CDR3 amino acids: CASSYEQDQPQHF. DNA of the CDR3: TGTGCCAGCAGTTATGAACAAGATCAGCCCCAGCATTTT.

CDR3 residues: CASSQSRQGYTF. The CDR3 DNA sequence: TGTGCCAGCAGCCAAAGTCGACAGGGCTACACCTTC. The V and J genes are TRBV14 and TRBJ1-2; the D gene is possibly TRBD1 (5 bases). Trimming cost V 2 bases and J 8 bases, with 9 bases left between them. In germline, CDR1 is SGHDN, CDR2 FVKESK. This CDR3 has 12 residues.

V gene TRBV5-1 combines with J gene TRBJ1-2; 8 bases fit TRBD1. V shed 0 bases and J 8 bases; nucleotides not matched to a gene: 9. CDR3 length: 15 residues. Per the germline V gene, CDR1 is SGHRS and CDR2 is YFSETQ. This chain's CDR3 is CASSLADDRGNGYTF. The CDR3 DNA reads as TGCGCCAGCAGCTTGGCCGATGACAGGGGTAACGGCTACACCTTC.

As concerns this clone: In the same sample, other DNA sequences code for this CDR3. V gene TRBV28 combines with J gene TRBJ1-5; 7 bases match TRBD1. V gave up 9 bases and J gave up 3 bases; unmatched junction bases: 14. This CDR3 comprises 16 residues. From germline, CDR1 is MDHEN and CDR2 SYDVKM. The CDR3, as DNA: TGTGCCAGTAGAAACCCCGGGACAGCTTACAATCAGCCCCAGCATTTT. It codes for CASRNPGTAYNQPQHF.

The chain has TRBV6-1 and TRBJ2-3, with TRBD1 identical over 9 bases. Germline V gives CDR1 MNHNS, CDR2 SASEGT. Trimming took 5 bases from V and 3 from J; bases not matched to a gene: 6. The length of the CDR3 is 15 residues. The CDR3 region has the DNA TGTGCCAGCAGTACGTTGACAGGGGGAACAGATACGCAGTATTTT. Protein: CASSTLTGGTDTQYF.